The 14 T cell receptor beta chains given below trace back to one sample, sequenced in a study of PD-1 blockade in classical Hodgkin lymphoma. Every one of the patients relapsed after autologous stem cell transplantation (brentuximab vedotin exposure was variable). Method: immunoSEQ multiplex PCR; TCRdb's copy keeps in-frame clones and lacks some. The profile shows tens of thousands of clones, 85% to 90% of them singletons. The starting material was peripheral blood mononuclear cells (PBMCs), obtained before the second cycle of nivolumab. The receptor set was obtained from a human donor with classical Hodgkin lymphoma.

The V and J genes are TRBV5-1 and TRBJ2-3; 9 positions match TRBD2. V trimming: 0 bases; J trimming: 5 bases; junction bases outside the gene matches: 7. Germline values: CDR1 SGHRS, CDR2 YFSETQ. This CDR3 has 16 amino acids. CDR3 DNA sequence: TGCGCCAGCAGCTTGGTGCGGGGGGGCCAGTTAGATACGCAGTATTTT. It encodes CASSLVRGGQLDTQYF.

This chain's CDR3 is CASSLEGLRQPQHF. CDR3 sequence (DNA): TGCGCCAGCAGCTTGGAGGGTCTCCGACAGCCCCAGCATTTT. The genes are TRBV5-1 and TRBJ1-5; the D is unclear. The CDR3 loop spans 14 amino acids. V lost 0 bases, J lost 7 bases, and 11 bases lay in between. Per germline, CDR1 SGHRS and CDR2 YFSETQ. The full variable domain, rest sourced from reference TRBV5-1 and TRBJ1-5, is KAGVTQTPRYLIKTRGQQVTLSCSPISGHRSVSWYQQTPGQGLQFLFEYFSETQRNKGNFPGRFSGRQFSNSRSEMNVSTLELGDSALYLCASSLEGLRQPQHFGDGTRLSIL.

CDR3 bases: TGCAGCGTTGTAAGGGTGGATGAGCAGTTCTTC. As protein: CSVVRVDEQFF. The chain recombines TRBV29-1 with TRBJ2-1, with D unresolved. The V gene's germline CDR1 is SQVTM and CDR2 ANQGSEA. This CDR3 contains 11 residues. V lost 4 bases to trimming and J lost 8 bases, with 9 bases between them.

The chain is built from TRBV6-5 and TRBJ2-1; no clear D gene. Germline CDR1 and CDR2: MNHEY and SVGAGI. Trimming shortened V by 6 bases and J by 2 bases, and 11 bases separated the two germline ends. The CDR3 has 14 residues. CDR3 in amino acids: CASRRDLTYNEQFF. CDR3 coding DNA: TGTGCCAGCAGGCGAGACTTAACCTACAATGAGCAGTTCTTC.

The rearrangement uses TRBV14 and TRBJ1-2; D remains unclear. CDR1 and CDR2 (germline): SGHDN, FVKESK. V lost 0 bases and J 3 bases, leaving 2 bases between the germline ends. CDR3 length: 12 amino acids. CDR3 residues: CASSQDYYGYTF. CDR3 DNA sequence: TGTGCCAGCAGCCAAGATTACTATGGCTACACCTTC.

The chain joins TRBV6-5 to TRBJ2-3; TRBD2 might be the D (5 bases). The CDR3 contains 15 residues. Germline-derived CDR1 and CDR2 are MNHEY and SVGAGI. V was trimmed by 6 bases and J by 1 base, leaving 14 bases between them. The CDR3 protein is CASSAGPWGTDTQYF. The CDR3, as DNA: TGTGCCAGCAGCGCGGGCCCTTGGGGCACAGATACGCAGTATTTT.

V usage is TRBV6-6 and J usage is TRBJ2-2; TRBD2 might be the D (5 bases). Germline CDR1 and CDR2: MNHNY and SVGAGI (reference sequence). Trimming took off 7 bases at V and 7 bases at J, with 7 bases between the two ends. This CDR3 contains 11 residues. The CDR3, as DNA: TGTGCCAGCACGAGGGACGGGGAGCTGTTTTTT. Its protein product is CASTRDGELFF.

The chain employs TRBV6-5 and TRBJ2-1; 15 bases map to TRBD2. This CDR3 region has 15 residues. Unmatched junction bases numbered 5, after V lost 5 bases and J lost 9 bases. In germline, CDR1 is MNHEY, CDR2 SVGAGI. CDR3 in amino acids: CASSPGLAGGGEQFF. CDR3 sequence (DNA): TGTGCCAGCAGTCCGGGACTAGCGGGGGGAGGTGAGCAGTTCTTC.

The V gene is TRBV6-5, the J gene TRBJ1-4; perhaps TRBD1 as D (5 bases). This CDR3 has 14 amino acids. Germline lookup yields CDR1 MNHEY and CDR2 SVGAGI. V lost 10 bases to trimming and J lost 8 bases, with 20 bases between them. The CDR3 region has the DNA TGTGCCACCCAAGAGCAGGGTCGTGGGGAAAAACTGTTTTTT. As protein: CATQEQGRGEKLFF.

This chain connects TRBV5-1 to TRBJ1-5; possibly TRBD1 for D (6 bases). V gave up 0 bases and J gave up 4 bases, with 11 bases separating them. The germline V gene has CDR1 SGHRS and CDR2 YFSETQ. There are 15 residues in the CDR3. The CDR3 spells CASSLEGDKNQPQHF. The CDR3 nucleotides are TGCGCCAGCAGCTTGGAGGGGGACAAGAATCAGCCCCAGCATTTT. The full variable domain, with the rest looked up from reference TRBV5-1 and TRBJ1-5, is KAGVTQTPRYLIKTRGQQVTLSCSPISGHRSVSWYQQTPGQGLQFLFEYFSETQRNKGNFPGRFSGRQFSNSRSEMNVSTLELGDSALYLCASSLEGDKNQPQHFGDGTRLSIL.

This chain connects TRBV6-1 to TRBJ1-4, with D uncertain. The ends were cut back, 4 bases at V and 0 bases at J, with 9 bases in the middle. The germline CDR1 and CDR2 sequences are MNHNS and SASEGT. This CDR3 has 15 amino acids. CDR3 region: CASSVGYATNEKLFF. CDR3 coding DNA: TGTGCCAGCAGTGTCGGCTATGCAACTAATGAAAAACTGTTTTTT.

The chain uses TRBV27 and TRBJ2-1; 12 bases align to TRBD1. The CDR3 is made up of 17 amino acids. J gave up 8 bases and V 6 bases, and 14 bases lay outside the gene matches. CDR1 is MNHEY, CDR2 SMNVEV, per germline (reference sequence). The CDR3 DNA sequence: TGTGCCAGCAGCCCACTAACCGGGACAGGGGGCATGTATGAGCAGTTCTTC. Amino acid sequence: CASSPLTGTGGMYEQFF.

Note on this clone: Other nucleotide sequences from this sample produce the same CDR3. The rearrangement uses TRBV2 and TRBJ1-5; D possibly corresponds to TRBD1 (5 bases). The V end was cut by 7 bases, the J end by 5 bases, with 6 bases between. CDR1 SNHLY and CDR2 FYNNEI come from the germline V gene. The CDR3 runs 11 residues. The CDR3 spells CASKGDQPQHF. The CDR3 DNA reads as TGTGCCAGCAAAGGGGATCAGCCCCAGCATTTT.

This rearrangement joins TRBV13 to TRBJ2-2; D is possibly TRBD1 (5 bases). V lost 3 bases and J lost 4, with 9 bases in between. Germline assignment: CDR1 PRHDT and CDR2 FYEKMQ (reference sequence). The length of the CDR3 is 14 residues. The CDR3 here is CASSLVGVTGELFF. In DNA form, the CDR3 reads TGTGCCAGCAGCTTGGTAGGGGTCACCGGGGAGCTGTTTTTT.